These 32 T cell receptor beta chains share one sample of origin, sequenced in a study of T-cell reconstitution after alpha-beta-depleted transplantation in children. Preparation of the TCRbeta library was carried out with unique molecular identifiers. MiXCR, applied by TCRdb to the PCR reads, yields one record per CDR3 protein. There are roughly 790,000 distinct CDR3 sequences in the sample; roughly 15% occur only once, and under 6% lies in the top ten. The material was PBMCs, mostly from graft donor cells, obtained 360 days after TCRalphabeta/CD19-depleted stem cell transplant. Receptors were obtained from a male patient under 18 who had a stem cell transplant for acute lymphoblastic leukemia, so the T cells may come from the graft donor.

This clonotype was detected only a few times. The chain carries TRBV7-9 and TRBJ1-5, with D unresolved. Trimming removed 1 base at V and 6 bases at J, with 4 bases between. This CDR3 region has 12 residues. Germline V CDR1 and CDR2: SEHNR, FQNEAQ (reference sequence). In nucleotides, the CDR3 is TGTGCCAGCAGCTTAGACTTTCAGCCCCAGCATTTT. This gives the protein CASSLDFQPQHF.

In its sample, this clonotype was seen a few times. This chain connects TRBV6-1 to TRBJ2-5, with 11 bases lining up with TRBD2. Germline V gene data show CDR1 as MNHNS and CDR2 as SASEGT. V shed 5 bases and J 2 bases; nucleotides not matched to a gene: 16. This CDR3 has 19 amino acids. The CDR3 protein is CASSNTPASGRRGQETQYF. CDR3 DNA: TGTGCCAGCAGTAATACCCCGGCTAGCGGGAGGAGGGGGCAAGAGACCCAGTACTTC.

This chain connects TRBV7-9 to TRBJ1-2, with D possibly TRBD1 on 6 matching bases. With 1 base removed from V and 7 bases from J, the gap between germline ends came to 16 bases. The length of the CDR3 is 15 residues. Germline CDR1 reads SEHNR; CDR2 reads FQNEAQ (reference sequence). CDR3 nucleotide sequence: TGTGCCAGCAGCTTAGAACGGGACACCACAAGTGGCTACACCTTC. Protein product: CASSLERDTTSGYTF.

Regarding this clonotype: Germline and junction disagree at one end, which may indicate a read error. The J gene is TRBJ2-7, the V gene TRBV29-1; TRBD2 matches 13 bases. This CDR3 is built from 15 residues. From germline, CDR1 is SQVTM and CDR2 ANQGSEA. Here the CDR3 DNA reads TGCAGCGTTGTCGGACTAGCGGGAGCCTCCTACGAGGAGTACTTC. This sequence encodes CSVVGLAGASYEEYF.

The V call is TRBV4-1, the J call TRBJ2-5; D gene ambiguous. The germline V and J ends were trimmed by 0 bases and 1 base, with 9 bases remaining between them. The CDR3 has 15 amino acids. Germline V gene lookup returns CDR1 MGHRA and CDR2 YSYEKL. The DNA of the CDR3 is TGCGCCAGCAGCCAAGATCGATCTAGCCAAGAGACCCAGTACTTC. This translates into CASSQDRSSQETQYF.

The V gene is TRBV25-1, the J gene TRBJ2-5; 13 positions agree with TRBD2. V dropped 6 bases and J dropped 10; count of bases not matched to a gene: 2. Germline CDR1 is MGHDK and CDR2 is SYGVNS. This CDR3 spans 12 amino acids. CDR3 sequence reads: CASSGTSGIQYF. The CDR3 DNA is TGTGCCAGCAGCGGGACTAGCGGGATCCAGTACTTC.

In its sample, this clonotype was seen many times. The V call is TRBV5-1, the J call TRBJ2-1; D is undetermined. With 0 bases removed from V and 3 bases from J, the gap between germline ends came to 10 bases. CDR1 is SGHRS and CDR2 is YFSETQ in the germline V gene. This CDR3 contains 15 residues. In nucleotides, the CDR3 is TGCGCCAGCAGCTTGGTGGCGGCAGGCTACAATGAGCAGTTCTTC. Encoded protein: CASSLVAAGYNEQFF.

CDR3 coding DNA: TGTGCCAGCAGCTTAATCGAGGGTGGACTAGCCGAAGATACGCAGTATTTT. Its protein is CASSLIEGGLAEDTQYF. The chain carries TRBV7-3 and TRBJ2-3, with 8 bases matching TRBD2. This CDR3 is 17 amino acids long. Germline-derived CDR1 and CDR2 are SGHTA and FQGTGA. The junction had 11 bases not matched to a gene; V was cut back by 1 base and J by 5 bases. Together with reference TRBV7-3 and TRBJ2-3, the CDR3 gives the full variable domain: GAGVSQTPSNKVTEKGKYVELRCDPISGHTALYWYRQSLGQGPEFLIYFQGTGAADDSGLPNDRFFAVRPEGSVSTLKIQRTERGDSAVYLCASSLIEGGLAEDTQYFGPGTRLTVL.

This rearrangement joins TRBV7-6 to TRBJ2-2; 9 bases align to TRBD2. CDR1 is SGHVS and CDR2 is FNYEAQ in the germline V gene. CDR3 length: 19 residues. V trimming: 1 base; J trimming: 2 bases; junction bases outside the gene matches: 11. CDR3 loop: CASSLVSYSGRFNTGELFF. Written as DNA, the CDR3 is TGTGCCAGCAGCTTAGTGTCATATAGCGGGAGATTTAACACCGGGGAGCTGTTTTTT. The whole variable domain, filled in from reference TRBV7-6 and TRBJ2-2, reads GAGVSQSPRYKVTKRGQDVALRCDPISGHVSLYWYRQALGQGPEFLTYFNYEAQQDKSGLPNDRFSAERPEGSISTLTIQRTEQRDSAMYRCASSLVSYSGRFNTGELFFGEGSRLTVL.

This clonotype was seen at least ten times. V and J are TRBV12-3 or TRBV12-4 and TRBJ2-7, with D possibly TRBD2 on 6 matching bases. V lost 6 bases and J 1 base, leaving 16 bases between the germline ends. This CDR3 comprises 15 residues. The CDR3 region has the DNA TGTGCCAGCAGCCCCAGGAGCGGGCGGTCCTACGAGCAGTACTTC. It translates to CASSPRSGRSYEQYF.

This clonotype has more than one count but fewer than ten. The chain has TRBV27 and TRBJ2-7, with D perhaps assigned TRBD1 or TRBD2 (5 bases each). V lost 2 bases and J lost 5, with 22 bases in between. The CDR3 is 17 amino acids. The V gene's germline CDR1 is MNHEY and CDR2 SMNVEV (reference sequence). The CDR3 DNA is TGTGCCAGCAGTTTAGGGACCCCAGCGTATCAACTCCACGAGCAGTACTTC. This sequence encodes CASSLGTPAYQLHEQYF.

This clonotype was detected once. The chain couples TRBV30 to TRBJ1-3; D remains ambiguous. Germline V gives CDR1 GTSNPN, CDR2 SVGIG (reference sequence). Between the trimmed V and J ends, which lost 2 bases and 1 base, there was a span of 0 bases. CDR3 length: 11 amino acids. Here the CDR3 reads CAWSSGNTIYF. The CDR3 DNA reads as TGTGCCTGGAGTTCTGGAAACACCATATATTTT.

This clonotype has ten or more counts. This sequence joins TRBV5-1 and TRBJ2-2; no firm D call. Germline assignment: CDR1 SGHRS and CDR2 YFSETQ. The CDR3 sequence is 16 residues long. V lost 0 bases and J 2 bases, leaving 11 bases between the germline ends. CDR3 loop: CASSLGGSINTGELFF. CDR3 DNA sequence: TGCGCCAGCAGCTTGGGTGGCAGTATCAACACCGGGGAGCTGTTTTTT.

This CDR3 is CASSLGADVSYNEQFF. Written as DNA, the CDR3 is TGCGCCAGCAGCTTGGGAGCTGACGTCTCCTACAATGAGCAGTTCTTC. The rearrangement joins TRBV5-1 to TRBJ2-1; D is undetermined. This CDR3 is built from 16 residues. CDR1 is SGHRS and CDR2 is YFSETQ in the germline V gene. Trimming took 0 bases from V and 0 from J, leaving 10 bases between them.

V usage is TRBV18 and J usage is TRBJ1-1, with D perhaps TRBD1 (6 bases). The CDR3 is made up of 15 amino acids. Trimming stripped 3 bases from V and 2 bases from J, with 13 bases between. Germline V gene lookup returns CDR1 KGHSH and CDR2 LQKENI. The CDR3 region has the DNA TGTGCCAGCTCACCGTCAGGGGTTCCAAACACTGAAGCTTTCTTT. It specifies CASSPSGVPNTEAFF. Full variable domain (rest looked up from reference TRBV18 and TRBJ1-1): NAGVMQNPRHLVRRRGQEARLRCSPMKGHSHVYWYRQLPEEGLKFMVYLQKENIIDESGMPKERFSAEFPKEGPSILRIQQVVRGDSAAYFCASSPSGVPNTEAFFGQGTRLTVV.

This clonotype was seen a handful of times. The genes are TRBV20-1 and TRBJ2-1; D gene uncertain. The germline V gene encodes CDR1 DFQATT and CDR2 SNEGSKA (reference sequence). V gave up 1 base and J gave up 10 bases, with 23 bases separating them. The CDR3 is 16 amino acids. The CDR3 is CSARGVNREGRKEQFF. CDR3 nucleotide sequence: TGCAGTGCTAGAGGTGTAAACCGAGAAGGTAGGAAGGAGCAGTTCTTC.

The rearrangement uses TRBV29-1 and TRBJ2-7; D not certain. The V end lost 4 bases, the J end lost 3 bases, and 16 bases lay between the germline ends. This CDR3 spans 14 amino acids. From germline, CDR1 is SQVTM and CDR2 ANQGSEA. CDR3 loop: CSVVFPLGNYEQYF. The CDR3 coding sequence is TGCAGCGTTGTTTTCCCCCTGGGGAACTACGAGCAGTACTTC.

This clonotype showed up just a few times. This chain connects TRBV24-1 to TRBJ2-7; 8 bases map to TRBD2. J gave up 2 bases and V 2 bases, and 7 bases lay outside the gene matches. This CDR3 spans 16 amino acids. CDR1 and CDR2 (germline): KGHDR, SFDVKD. The CDR3 is CATSDSVTSAAYEQYF. For the CDR3, the DNA is TGTGCCACCAGTGATTCCGTGACTAGCGCGGCCTACGAGCAGTACTTC.

This chain joins TRBV29-1 and TRBJ2-7; D not resolved. The CDR3 loop spans 14 amino acids. From germline, CDR1 is SQVTM and CDR2 ANQGSEA. V lost 5 bases, J lost 2 bases, and 16 bases lay in between. CDR3 in DNA: TGCAGCGTTCTGCCGGACGACCTGACCTACGAGCAGTACTTC. Protein product: CSVLPDDLTYEQYF.

V and J are TRBV4-1 and TRBJ2-1; 9 bases match TRBD2. Germline loops: CDR1 MGHRA, CDR2 YSYEKL. V trimming: 0 bases; J trimming: 4 bases; junction bases outside the gene matches: 10. This CDR3 spans 18 amino acids. The CDR3 DNA reads as TGCGCCAGCAGCCAAGAAAGTGCGGGAGGGCCGCGTTACAATGAGCAGTTCTTC. Amino acids: CASSQESAGGPRYNEQFF.

This rearrangement joins TRBV6-5 to TRBJ2-2; D perhaps matches TRBD2 (6 bases). There are 18 residues in the CDR3. V was trimmed by 1 base and J by 5 bases, leaving 20 bases between them. Germline loops: CDR1 MNHEY, CDR2 SVGAGI. The CDR3 DNA reads TGTGCCAGCAGTTACTGGGGAGCAGCGGGTGGACGGACCGGGGAGCTGTTTTTT. It yields the protein CASSYWGAAGGRTGELFF.

This clonotype has only a few counts. This rearrangement joins TRBV9 to TRBJ2-2; D is ambiguous. The CDR3 sequence is 13 residues long. Germline CDR1 and CDR2: SGDLS and YYNGEE. Trimming took off 4 bases at V and 6 bases at J, with 10 bases between the two ends. The CDR3 DNA is TGTGCCAGCAGCCCGCTTGGGCCCGGGGAGCTGTTTTTT. Translating it yields CASSPLGPGELFF.

This clonotype turned up a few times. The CDR3 region is CASSKQGRGEKLFF. The CDR3 nucleotides are TGTGCCAGCAGTAAACAGGGACGGGGTGAAAAACTGTTTTTT. This rearrangement joins TRBV27 to TRBJ1-4, with D maybe TRBD1 (6 bases). CDR1 and CDR2 from the germline V gene are MNHEY and SMNVEV (reference sequence). The CDR3 is 14 residues long. Trimming left V 5 bases short and J 7 bases short, with 14 bases between. The full variable domain, rest sourced from reference TRBV27 and TRBJ1-4, is EAQVTQNPRYLITVTGKKLTVTCSQNMNHEYMSWYRQDPGLGLRQIYYSMNVEVTDKGDVPEGYKVSRKEKRNFPLILESPSPNQTSLYFCASSKQGRGEKLFFGSGTQLSVL.

V gene TRBV24-1 combines with J gene TRBJ2-2; D possibly corresponds to TRBD2 (5 bases). V was pared by 5 bases and J by 6 bases, with 15 bases between. The CDR3 runs to 15 residues. Germline V gene sequence: CDR1 KGHDR, CDR2 SFDVKD. CDR3 protein: CATSGGYEESGELFF. CDR3 DNA sequence: TGTGCCACCAGTGGCGGGTACGAGGAGTCCGGGGAGCTGTTTTTT.

The chain uses TRBV4-1 and TRBJ2-5; D might be TRBD2 (7 bases). V gave up 1 base and J gave up 5 bases, with 17 bases separating them. This CDR3 has 16 residues. Per the germline V gene, CDR1 is MGHRA and CDR2 is YSYEKL. The CDR3, as DNA: TGCGCCAGCAGCCAAGCTGCTACCGGGGGGCTGGAGACCCAGTACTTC. Protein: CASSQAATGGLETQYF.

V and J are TRBV12-3 or TRBV12-4 and TRBJ2-5; no clear D. The CDR3 extends over 15 amino acids. The V and J ends lost 3 bases and 0 bases respectively, with 11 bases between them. CDR3 sequence (DNA): TGTGCCAGCAGTTTGACTGTAACTTACCAAGAGACCCAGTACTTC. Translated: CASSLTVTYQETQYF.

This clonotype has more than one count but fewer than ten. The V gene is TRBV15, the J gene TRBJ2-7, with 9 bases matching TRBD1. V shed 0 bases and J 5 bases; nucleotides not matched to a gene: 5. The CDR3 sequence is 15 residues long. Germline V lookup: CDR1 LNHNV, CDR2 YYDKDF (reference sequence). CDR3 protein: CATSRDGTGLHEQYF. The CDR3 region has the DNA TGTGCCACCAGCAGAGACGGGACAGGGCTCCACGAGCAGTACTTC.

J is TRBJ2-1 and V is TRBV9; TRBD2 matches at 14 bases. Germline CDR1 reads SGDLS; CDR2 reads YYNGEE. This CDR3 has 17 residues. V shed 3 bases and J 3 bases; nucleotides not matched to a gene: 5. CDR3 DNA sequence: TGTGCCAGCAGCGGCCCCGGACTAGCGGGAGGCTACAATGAGCAGTTCTTC. This gives the protein CASSGPGLAGGYNEQFF.

The sample holds a few counts of this clonotype. This chain connects TRBV20-1 to TRBJ2-7; a weak D match, TRBD2 (5 bases). Trimming took 3 bases from V and 6 from J, leaving 18 bases between them. In germline, CDR1 is DFQATT, CDR2 SNEGSKA (reference sequence). There are 14 residues in the CDR3. The CDR3 DNA sequence: TGCAGTGCTAGCGGGATGGTGGGGATAGGCGAGCAGTACTTC. Protein product: CSASGMVGIGEQYF.

This clonotype was detected only a few times. The chain combines TRBV24-1 with TRBJ2-3; 8 bases align to TRBD1. V lost 3 bases to trimming and J lost 4 bases; unmatched junction nucleotides: 11. The CDR3 contains 17 residues. CDR1 and CDR2 (germline): KGHDR, SFDVKD. As DNA, the CDR3 is TGTGCCACCAGTGATAGCAGGGGGCCGGGATCTGCAGATACGCAGTATTTT. Its protein is CATSDSRGPGSADTQYF.

This clonotype was picked up a small number of times. The V and J genes are TRBV6-1 and TRBJ1-3; D is ambiguous. CDR1 and CDR2 from the germline V gene are MNHNS and SASEGT. The CDR3 has 14 residues. The V end lost 9 bases, the J end lost 0 bases, and 12 bases lay between the germline ends. In DNA, the CDR3 is TGTGCCAGTAGACGCGGGGACTCTGGAAACACCATATATTTT. Translating it yields CASRRGDSGNTIYF.

This clonotype was found a few times. For the CDR3, the DNA is TGTGCCAGCAGTTTTACAGGGAGCTCCTACGAGCAGTACTTC. Its translation is CASSFTGSSYEQYF. The chain couples TRBV12-3 or TRBV12-4 to TRBJ2-7; D may be TRBD1 (6 bases). The V end was cut by 3 bases, the J end by 0 bases, with 9 bases between. There are 14 residues in the CDR3.